This T cell receptor (beta chain) is from a study of T cell responses to AZD1222 COVID-19 vaccine. The CDR3 has 14 amino acids. Between the trimmed V and J ends, which lost 1 base and 3 bases, there was a span of 9 bases. Germline V gene lookup returns CDR1 LGHDT and CDR2 YNNKEL (reference sequence). Sequencing was performed with immunoSEQ multiplex PCR; in TCRdb, only in-frame clones are kept and a portion is missing. The table has around 100,000 clones, 88% seen once; the top ten hold about 1.7%. A word on this clone: The antigen is unknown.

Whole-study findings and limits: An increase in Spike-specific TCR breadth and depth was observed after two AZD1222 doses. There were mostly white British donors and more females than males, and clonal diversity was possibly underestimated.

The chain joins TRBV3-1 (or the pseudogene TRBV3-2) to TRBJ1-1; D is unresolved. Sequencing used peripheral blood, obtained on day 0 of AZD1222 vaccination. The TCR sequence derives from an adult in good health. CDR3 nucleotide sequence: TGTGCCAGCAGCCAAGGGGAGGTAGACACTGAAGCTTTCTTT. The encoded protein is CASSQGEVDTEAFF.